This T cell receptor (beta chain) appears in the sequencing data of a study of blood T cell repertoires in COVID-19 (TCRdb year 2020). Turning to the overall study: Samples covering the acute and convalescent phases of COVID-19 were provided by collaborators in the United States, Italy and Spain. A de-identified subject ID, COVID-19 status, age in years and sex were almost always included in the sample metadata. The repertoires were made available in a free public database intended to serve as a resource for research on the immune response to SARS-CoV-2. Where available, HLA class I and class II types were obtained from metadata supplied by the sample provider rather than from assay-based typing. Samples were obtained from the ongoing ImmuneRACE study (first 160 participants) and from over a thousand subjects provided by 6 global collaborators. The prospective study material was composed of cDNA or gDNA derived from T cells, B-cell-depleted T cells, or PBMCs. Deeply sampled blood TCRbeta repertoires from subjects exposed to, actively infected with, or recovered from COVID-19 were included in the dataset.

TCRbeta CDR3 regions were amplified from genomic DNA by means of the immunoSEQ Assay, a bias-controlled multiplex PCR. The original pipeline was this. The number of nucleated cells in each sample was estimated from the amplification of reference gene primers within the assay. To quantify the absolute abundance of each unique TCRbeta CDR3 rearrangement, sequence reads were collapsed and filtered. For each sample, productive Simpson clonality was calculated by taking the square root of Simpson's diversity index across productive rearrangements. TCRdb mirrors the immuneACCESS table, restricted to in-frame sequences. Some clones are absent from its copies; in checked studies, under half trace to an unresolved V gene, and the reason for the others is unknown. The DNA gave D and trimming, while V, J and clone size come from that table. In all, the sample holds 95,000 to 150,000 clones, and 90% of those were seen once. The leading ten clones occupy 3.8% of the sample.

Findings and caveats that apply to the study as a whole: The quantity of clinical and demographic metadata differed by source and by participant and was supplied without curation.

For CDR1 and CDR2, the germline V gene lists LGHNA and YSLEER. The cysteine opens and the phenylalanine closes a CDR3 of 16 amino acids. Here the CDR3 DNA is all that survives: 48 bases in frame from base 1. Germline trimming: 0 bases from V, 3 bases from J; junction bases outside gene matches: 8. One collaborating source in Seattle enrolled patients during active infection and followed them longitudinally through the course of disease. Whole blood was collected in K2EDTA tubes by collaborating institutions according to the institutions' own protocols. For TCRbeta analysis, collaborator samples were shipped as frozen whole blood, as isolated PBMCs, or as DNA extracted from either sample type. Note on this clone: Its antigen has not been determined. Base quality data are lacking; no much larger clone is found one base away.

This sequence uses TRBV4-3 and TRBJ2-7, with 7 bases in between that match TRBD1. The TCR was taken from an older woman with COVID-19, enrolled during active disease. The sequenced sample consisted of peripheral blood. Here is the DNA: TGCGCCAGCAGCCAAGATCCGACAGGGTTAGTCTACGAGCAGTACTTC. The encoded protein is CASSQDPTGLVYEQYF.